The rows below give T cell receptor beta chains drawn from one sample of a study of post-analysis software for immune sequencing data. TCRdb redid the calling of the PCR reads with MiXCR, one entry per CDR3 protein. The table lists roughly 870,000 distinct CDR3 sequences, approximately 50% of them singletons. The sequenced sample was blood. All receptors come from a girl aged 5 to 17 with multiple sclerosis. The CDR3 runs from the conserved cysteine through the conserved F or W. Fields, in order: J gene, D gene, clone size, V gene, CDR3 protein, CDR3 DNA. D genes are given only for firm matches. Size values are once, few and many counts, or a class for expanded clones, and some rows have none.

>TRBJ2-3|TRBD2|-|TRBV20-1
CSARDYGTSGSRDTQYF
TGCAGTGCTAGAGACTACGGGACTAGCGGGAGTCGAGATACGCAGTATTTT
>TRBJ2-3|TRBD2|-|TRBV3-1
CASSLWTSGADTQYF
TGTGCCAGCAGCCTCTGGACTAGCGGGGCAGATACGCAGTATTTT
>TRBJ2-1|TRBD2|-|TRBV15
CATSSTSGRAVHNEQFF
TGTGCCACCAGCTCTACTAGCGGGAGGGCCGTACACAATGAGCAGTTCTTC
>TRBJ2-4|TRBD2|few|TRBV5-1
CASSYRAGVGKNIQYF
TGCGCCAGCAGCTATCGAGCGGGAGTGGGGAAAAACATTCAGTACTTC
>TRBJ2-7|-|few|TRBV29-1
CSVGGLEQYF
TGCAGCGTTGGGGGCCTCGAGCAGTACTTC
>TRBJ1-2|TRBD1|-|TRBV7-3
CASSLTGEGTAYGYTF
TGTGCCAGCAGCTTAACTGGGGAAGGGACAGCCTATGGCTACACCTTC
>TRBJ1-2|-|-|TRBV5-1
CASSLEGSYYGYTF
TGCGCCAGCAGCTTGGAAGGCAGCTATTATGGCTACACCTTC
>TRBJ1-1|-|-|TRBV5-1
CASSLDLGPRIAFF
TGCGCCAGCAGCTTGGATTTGGGGCCCAGGATTGCTTTCTTT
>TRBJ2-5|-|few|TRBV6-2/TRBV6-3
CASSYSPRGIETQYF
TGTGCCAGCAGTTACTCGCCAAGGGGGATCGAGACCCAGTACTTC
>TRBJ2-1|TRBD2|-|TRBV6-6
CATSLAGSSYNEQFF
TGTGCCACCTCACTAGCGGGGAGCTCCTACAATGAGCAGTTCTTC
>TRBJ2-7|-|few|TRBV20-1
CSARDGLVTSSSYEQYF
TGCAGTGCTAGAGATGGTCTCGTCACGTCATCCTCCTACGAGCAGTACTTC
>TRBJ2-5|-|-|TRBV3-1
CASSPRKSVQETQYF
TGTGCCAGCAGCCCTCGAAAGTCCGTCCAAGAGACCCAGTACTTC
>TRBJ2-7|-|few|TRBV29-1
CSVEGGREQYF
TGCAGCGTTGAGGGGGGCCGCGAGCAGTACTTC
>TRBJ1-6|-|once|TRBV20-1
CSASTGPPPLHF
TGCAGTGCTTCGACAGGCCCACCACCCCTCCACTTT
>TRBJ2-3|TRBD1|-|TRBV5-1
CASSLAPPTGGTDTQYF
TGCGCCAGCAGCTTGGCCCCTCCGACAGGGGGCACAGATACGCAGTATTTT
>TRBJ1-1|-|-|TRBV4-1
CASSLPRIPSEAFF
TGCGCCAGCAGCCTCCCCAGAATTCCCTCGGAAGCTTTCTTT
>TRBJ2-1|TRBD2|-|TRBV3-1
CASSQSTSGRRFF
TGTGCCAGCAGCCAATCAACTAGCGGCCGCAGGTTCTTC
>TRBJ1-5|-|-|TRBV7-2
CASSLVGRGPQHF
TGTGCCAGCAGCTTGGTGGGCAGGGGACCCCAGCATTTT
>TRBJ1-1|-|-|TRBV12-3/TRBV12-4
CASKLETRNTEAFF
TGTGCCAGCAAACTGGAGACAAGGAACACTGAAGCTTTCTTT
>TRBJ2-6|TRBD2|once|TRBV12-3/TRBV12-4
CASSGGGAGANVLTF
TGTGCCAGCAGTGGCGGGGGGGCTGGGGCCAACGTCCTGACTTTC
>TRBJ2-1|-|-|TRBV20-1
CSARGGRAGREQFF
TGCAGTGCTAGGGGGGGACGTGCTGGTCGTGAGCAGTTCTTC
>TRBJ2-3|-|few|TRBV20-1
CSAPRPGPIPDTQYF
TGCAGTGCCCCCCGCCCCGGGCCCATCCCAGATACGCAGTATTTT
>TRBJ1-2|TRBD1|-|TRBV5-1
CASSPRQGALGYGYTF
TGCGCCAGCAGCCCCCGACAGGGGGCGCTGGGCTATGGCTACACCTTC
>TRBJ2-4|-|few|TRBV14
CASSQDRTGQQYF
TGTGCCAGCAGCCAAGATAGAACAGGTCAGCAGTACTTC
>TRBJ2-7|-|-|TRBV6-5
CASRRTVRGYEQYF
TGTGCCAGCAGAAGGACAGTGAGGGGCTACGAGCAGTACTTC
>TRBJ1-1|TRBD1|-|TRBV4-1
CASSQEGDRGKAEAFF
TGCGCCAGCAGCCAAGAAGGGGACAGGGGGAAGGCTGAAGCTTTCTTT
>TRBJ1-1|-|-|TRBV5-1
CASSLEGQPNTEAFF
TGTGCCAGCAGCTTGGAGGGGCAGCCGAACACTGAAGCTTTCTTT
>TRBJ2-7|-|-|TRBV6-5
CASSYWTRGSYEQYF
TGTGCCAGCAGTTACTGGACAAGAGGGTCCTACGAGCAGTACTTC
>TRBJ2-7|-|few|TRBV12-3/TRBV12-4
CASTTGGEGKYEQYF
TGTGCCAGCACCACTGGGGGAGAGGGGAAGTACGAGCAGTACTTC
>TRBJ2-5|-|-|TRBV7-3
CASSFGAVGETQYF
TGTGCCAGCAGCTTTGGGGCGGTTGGAGAGACCCAGTACTTC
>TRBJ2-1|TRBD2|-|TRBV6-5
CASRGGFYNEQFF
TGTGCCAGCCGCGGGGGGTTCTACAATGAGCAGTTCTTC
>TRBJ2-5|TRBD2|-|TRBV6-5
CASSYGGGAEETQYF
TGTGCCAGCAGTTACGGCGGGGGGGCCGAAGAGACCCAGTACTTC
>TRBJ2-1|-|few|TRBV3-1
CASSLPAPFYNEQFF
TGTGCCAGCAGCCTCCCAGCGCCTTTTTACAATGAGCAGTTCTTC
>TRBJ2-7|-|-|TRBV20-1
CSATRWYYSYEQYF
TGCAGTGCTACCCGTTGGTACTACTCCTACGAGCAGTACTTC
>TRBJ1-2|-|few|TRBV2
CASSSRAANYGYTF
TGTGCCAGCAGTTCCCGGGCGGCAAACTATGGCTACACCTTC
>TRBJ2-3|TRBD2|-|TRBV15
CATSPTGGASTDTQYF
TGTGCCACCAGCCCAACCGGGGGGGCGAGCACAGATACGCAGTATTTT
>TRBJ2-7|-|-|TRBV27
CATALSRSPYEQYF
TGTGCCACCGCGTTGTCGAGGTCCCCCTACGAGCAGTACTTC
>TRBJ2-6|-|few|TRBV5-1
CASSLDGGKGANVLTF
TGCGCCAGCAGCTTGGATGGAGGCAAGGGGGCCAACGTCCTGACTTTC
>TRBJ2-7|-|-|TRBV12-3/TRBV12-4
CASSARLGTYEQYF
TGTGCCAGCAGTGCAAGACTGGGAACCTACGAGCAGTACTTC
>TRBJ2-3|TRBD2|-|TRBV20-1
CSARIGRATDTQYF
TGCAGTGCTAGAATCGGGAGGGCCACAGATACGCAGTATTTT
>TRBJ2-3|TRBD2|-|TRBV5-1
CASSPGTRPFTDTQYF
TGCGCCAGCAGCCCCGGGACTAGGCCCTTCACAGATACGCAGTATTTT
>TRBJ1-1|-|-|TRBV10-3
CAISGNTEAFF
TGTGCCATCAGCGGGAACACTGAAGCTTTCTTT
>TRBJ2-7|-|-|TRBV2
CASSDQGSAYEQYF
TGTGCCAGCAGTGACCAGGGTTCGGCCTACGAGCAGTACTTC
>TRBJ2-1|TRBD2|-|TRBV7-9
CASSFRLAGGRGEQFF
TGTGCCAGCAGTTTTCGACTAGCGGGGGGTCGGGGTGAGCAGTTCTTC
>TRBJ2-3|TRBD2|-|TRBV5-1
CASSLDSGLAGGRATDTQYF
TGCGCCAGCAGCCTGGACTCGGGACTAGCGGGGGGCCGGGCGACAGATACGCAGTATTTT
>TRBJ2-7|-|-|TRBV7-3
CASSFGDPGEQYF
TGTGCCAGCAGCTTTGGTGACCCGGGCGAGCAGTACTTC
>TRBJ1-2|-|-|TRBV29-1
CSVTGLNSRANYGYTF
TGCAGCGTTACGGGACTCAACTCAAGGGCTAACTATGGCTACACCTTC
>TRBJ2-7|-|-|TRBV7-9
CASSLAESAGEQYF
TGTGCCAGCAGCTTAGCTGAGTCGGCGGGCGAGCAGTACTTC
>TRBJ1-2|-|few|TRBV11-2
CASRYNPQPNYGYTF
TGTGCCAGCAGATACAACCCCCAGCCTAACTATGGCTACACCTTC
>TRBJ1-2|-|-|TRBV10-3
CAISATRQGGYTF
TGTGCCATCAGTGCGACGCGGCAGGGCGGCTACACCTTC
>TRBJ2-5|TRBD2|-|TRBV20-1
CSACGEGGETQYF
TGCAGTGCGTGCGGGGAGGGAGGAGAGACCCAGTACTTC
>TRBJ1-4|-|few|TRBV18
CASSLRPKTGSSTNEKLFF
TGTGCCAGCTCACTCAGGCCGAAGACAGGCAGTTCAACTAATGAAAAACTGTTTTTT
>TRBJ1-2|-|-|TRBV12-3/TRBV12-4
CASSLVPVANYGNTF
TGTGCCAGCAGTTTAGTCCCCGTCGCTAACTATGGCAACACCTTC
>TRBJ2-7|TRBD1|few|TRBV10-3
CAISAGQGPYEQYF
TGTGCCATCAGTGCAGGACAGGGACCCTACGAGCAGTACTTC
>TRBJ2-7|-|-|TRBV27
CASSFCGMRNEQYF
TGTGCCAGCAGCTTTTGCGGGATGAGGAACGAGCAGTACTTC
>TRBJ1-1|TRBD1|-|TRBV28
CASSPQQGWNTEAFF
TGTGCCAGCAGTCCCCAACAGGGGTGGAACACTGAAGCTTTCTTT
>TRBJ2-7|-|-|TRBV6-5
CASSPGRQRVGEQYF
TGTGCCAGCAGTCCGGGACGCCAGAGGGTCGGCGAGCAGTACTTC
>TRBJ1-2|-|-|TRBV25-1
CASSGGSWHGYTF
TGTGCCAGCAGTGGCGGGTCCTGGCATGGCTACACCTTC
>TRBJ2-3|TRBD1|-|TRBV6-5
CASRQTGLSGTDTQYF
TGTGCCAGCAGACAGACAGGGCTAAGCGGCACAGATACGCAGTATTTT
>TRBJ2-5|-|-|TRBV3-1
CASSQADQRAAPIQYF
TGTGCCAGCAGCCAAGCAGATCAGCGGGCGGCCCCGATTCAGTACTTC